This TCR beta chain was recorded in a study of T cells in Graves' hyperthyroidism and ophthalmopathy. Trimming removed 2 bases at V and 3 bases at J, with 18 bases between. The germline CDR1 and CDR2 sequences are SQVTM and ANQGSEA. There are 16 residues in the CDR3. Amplified TCR beta CDR3 regions came from RNA transcripts. The primer set for the first-round RT-PCR of the TCR CDR3 was HTBI. MiXCR was run by TCRdb on the multiplex PCR reads, yielding one entry per CDR3 protein. The data contain approximately 600,000 distinct CDR3 sequences, around 20% of them singletons. This clonotype has ten or more counts. Ophthalmopathy patients showed a Clinical Activity Score of at least 3, NOSPECS grade of at least 4 and duration under 3 months. Diagnoses rested on clinical symptoms, serum thyroxine and TRAb, thyroid ultrasound and orbital computed tomography.

The sequence was obtained from a young man with Graves' ophthalmopathy. The V gene is TRBV29-1, the J gene TRBJ2-3; a possible D gene is TRBD1 (6 bases). Input material: blood. In DNA, the CDR3 is TGCAGCGTTGAATTGACCGCCCTAGGGGGTACAGATACGCAGTATTTT. Protein product: CSVELTALGGTDTQYF.